This TCR beta chain emerged from a study of CD8 T cells in ankylosing spondylitis (TCRdb year 2017). Some background on the complete study: T cell receptor beta repertoires were profiled in healthy donors and ankylosing spondylitis patients so that disease-linked TCR variants could be found. In total, the full study cohort was made up of approximately 99 healthy donors and 25 to 30 ankylosing spondylitis patients. Peripheral blood samples were taken, and synovial fluid was additionally collected from ankylosing spondylitis patients. Broader findings and caveats from the paper: Some TCR beta motif variants had previously been reported in synovial fluid and blood of reactive arthritis patients, which suggested common disease-initiation mechanisms. Significant enrichment of the disease-linked clones was reported in matched synovial fluid samples from ankylosing spondylitis patients. A CD8+ phenotype was shown by the disease-linked clones, which were found at relatively low frequencies in peripheral blood. A TCR beta motif of several highly homologous amino acid variants appeared characteristic of blood from ankylosing spondylitis patients.

This clonotype was seen ten or more times. Its antigen target is currently unknown. No clone much larger than this one lies a single base away; base qualities are absent. The reads were generated on an Illumina HiSeq 2500. TCR beta libraries were prepared by quantitative 5'-RACE with molecular barcodes. From the authors' description of their analysis: A new computational method, built on a probabilistic model of VDJ rearrangement, was used to identify disease-linked TCR variants. TCRdb reran the public reads through fastp at Q25 and MiXCR, keeping productive beta chains. When rows share a CDR3 protein, they turn into one entry using the most common DNA and genes. These V and J calls rely on TCRdb rather than the paper's analysis. Present in this sample are around 150,000 distinct CDR3 sequences, about an eighth of which were seen just once. The top ten hold around 4.3% of the sample. CDR3 length: 18 amino acids, cysteine to phenylalanine. The CDR3 DNA has 54 bases and is translated from base 1. Trimming at the junction amounts to 0 bases on V and 0 bases on J, and the germline ends lie 12 bases apart. The germline V gene (reference sequence) provides CDR1 LNHNV and CDR2 YYDKDF.

This TCR was recovered from a female donor with ankylosing spondylitis or in good health (not recorded which). The source material was blood, either unsorted or a sorted T cell fraction (not recorded which). The chain is assembled from TRBV15 and TRBJ2-6, with the D segment identity uncertain. The CDR3 reads as follows: CATSRDGKLHSGANVLTF. The nucleotides are TGTGCCACCAGCAGAGATGGTAAACTCCACTCTGGGGCCAACGTCCTGACTTTC.